This TCR beta chain was identified during a study of cytomegalovirus exposure and HLA in healthy donors. This CDR3 is built from 11 residues. Germline V lookup: CDR1 MGHDK, CDR2 SYGVNS. Trimming took off 6 bases at V and 5 bases at J, with 8 bases between the two ends. This PCR relied on a set of 60 Vbeta primers and 13 Jbeta primers. Here immunoSEQ multiplex PCR was the method, and the copy in TCRdb shows in-frame clones only, minus some. Among roughly 140,000 clones listed, 65% to 85% were seen once. The donors, nominally healthy at sampling, likely had unrecorded immune exposures. Sequenced: PBMCs. The source of this sequence is a male donor in good health and CMV-seronegative. The chain has TRBV25-1 and TRBJ2-7, with D uncertain. CDR3 protein: CASSQIHEQYF. The CDR3 nucleotides are TGTGCCAGCAGCCAAATCCACGAGCAGTACTTC.